This T cell receptor beta chain was sequenced in a study of blood T cell repertoires in COVID-19. Study in general: Samples representing acute and convalescent COVID-19 were sourced from the United States, Italy and Spain.

As handled by the study authors: Quantification of nucleated cells was approximated via reference gene primer amplification. Sequencing used immunoSEQ multiplex PCR; TCRdb keeps in-frame clones, though not all of them. The V and J calls and clone size are taken from that table; D and trimming were inferred from the DNA. The table lists fewer than 350,000 clones, roughly 90% of them singletons. Material: PBMCs or T cells enriched from blood (not recorded which). This clonotype originated in a woman aged 40 to 50 with acute COVID-19.

The DNA of the CDR3 is TGTGCCACGGAACGGGGGGGAATTGGGACTGAAGCTTTCTTT. Amino acid sequence: CATERGGIGTEAFF. The chain carries TRBV7-9 and TRBJ1-1; a possible D gene is TRBD1 (5 bases). Germline assignment: CDR1 SEHNR and CDR2 FQNEAQ (reference sequence). The CDR3 runs to 14 residues. The V gene lost 10 bases and the J gene lost 5 bases, with 20 bases spanning the gap. Full variable domain (rest looked up from reference TRBV7-9 and TRBJ1-1): DTGVSQNPRHKITKRGQNVTFRCDPISEHNRLYWYRQTLGQGPEFLTYFQNEAQLEKSRLLSDRFSAERPKGSFSTLEIQRTEQGDSAMYLCATERGGIGTEAFFGQGTRLTVV.